This TCR beta chain was sequenced for a study of T cells after yellow fever vaccination. General study points: CD4 and CD8 compartments shared a small share of clonotypes, likely from convergent recombination.

Concerning this clonotype itself: The target antigen is unknown.

Template switching with 5'RACE generated the TCR cDNA and added a universal primer site and UMIs. TCRdb itself ran the 5' RACE reads through MiXCR, one entry per CDR3 protein. The data show under 250,000 distinct CDR3 sequences, 6% to 7.5% seen once. This sequence originates from a man aged 30 to 39 who received the YFV17D yellow fever vaccine. Here the sequenced sample was CD4+ T cells sorted from PBMCs, taken 15 days after the yellow fever booster vaccination.

The CDR3 loop is CASSDTGKETQYF. CDR3 DNA: TGTGCCAGTAGTGACACAGGGAAAGAGACCCAGTACTTC. The chain has TRBV19 and TRBJ2-5; tentatively, D is TRBD1 (6 bases). V was shortened by 5 bases and J by 3 bases, with 10 bases between the two germline ends. Looked up from germline, CDR1 is LNHDA and CDR2 is SQIVND (reference sequence). The CDR3 spans 13 residues.